The clone carrying this TCR beta chain was found a few times. Its specificity is unknown. The germline V gene encodes CDR1 SQVTM and CDR2 ANQGSEA. The CDR3 has 12 amino acids. V was trimmed by 8 bases and J by 1 base, leaving 9 bases between them. This sample is drawn from a study of CD8+ T cells in alopecia areata. Study-wide results and limits: Lesional scalp, notably in alopecia totalis/universalis, had clonality above that of normal scalp.

Extracted RNA was reverse transcribed, and the resulting cDNA served as sequencing template. Assay used: immunoSEQ multiplex PCR; TCRdb lists only in-frame clones, some missing. The data contain approximately 63,000 clones, 55% to 75% of them singletons. The rearrangement links TRBV29-1 to TRBJ2-1; no firm D call. The material sequenced was CD8+ T cells sorted from blood, taken at week 0. The TCR was taken from a human donor with alopecia areata. DNA for the CDR3: TGCAGCCCGAGAACGTCCTACAATGAGCAGTTCTTC. It translates to CSPRTSYNEQFF.